The 21 T cell receptor beta chains below come from one sample, sequenced in a study of T cell responses to AZD1222 COVID-19 vaccine. This table comes from immunoSEQ multiplex PCR, and its TCRdb copy is limited to in-frame clones, with some not included. The table includes 150,000 to 200,000 clones, about 88% detected once. Material: peripheral blood, obtained on day 0 of AZD1222 vaccination. These receptors were obtained from an adult in good health.

This chain uses TRBV7-9 with TRBJ1-4; a weak D match, TRBD1 (6 bases). V was cut by 3 bases and J by 3 bases, with 8 bases left in between. This CDR3 is built from 14 residues. Germline assignment: CDR1 SEHNR and CDR2 FQNEAQ (reference sequence). The CDR3 here is CASSLWGPNEKLFF. CDR3 sequence (DNA): TGTGCCAGCAGCTTGTGGGGGCCTAATGAAAAACTGTTTTTT.

The V gene is TRBV21-1, the J gene TRBJ1-5. TRBV21-1 is shown as a pseudogene. This CDR3 region has 16 residues. The CDR3 bases are TGTGCCAGCAGCAAAACCTGCACCTCCGGGAATCAGCCCCAGCATTTT. Its protein product is CASSKTCTSGNQPQHF.

This clone was seen just once. This chain joins TRBV5-1 and TRBJ1-5; 12 positions agree with TRBD1. CDR1 and CDR2 from the germline V gene are SGHRS and YFSETQ. J gave up 6 bases and V 0 bases, and 4 bases lay outside the gene matches. The CDR3 totals 16 residues. The CDR3 sequence: CASSLGDRGRSQPQHF. The CDR3, as DNA: TGCGCCAGCAGCTTGGGGGACAGGGGGCGAAGTCAGCCCCAGCATTTT.

The V call is TRBV6-5, the J call TRBJ1-1; the D gene is possibly TRBD1 (6 bases). Germline lookup yields CDR1 MNHEY and CDR2 SVGAGI. The CDR3 has 13 residues. V lost 6 bases to trimming and J lost 11 bases, with 19 bases between them. DNA of the CDR3: TGTGCCAGCAGCCCCATTGGGGGGGGCCGGGCTTTCTTT. Translated: CASSPIGGGRAFF.

In DNA form, the CDR3 reads TGTGCTAGTGGTCAGGGCTCGGGAGGTGAGCAGTTCTTC. It codes for CASGQGSGGEQFF. The rearrangement uses TRBV12-5 and TRBJ2-1, with 7 bases aligning to TRBD2. The CDR3 loop spans 13 amino acids. Trimming took 5 bases from V and 9 from J; bases not matched to a gene: 7. Germline values: CDR1 LGHNT, CDR2 FRNRAP.

This clone was recorded once. The CDR3 here is CASSPNTVNTEAFF. CDR3 coding DNA: TGTGCCAGCTCACCGAACACGGTGAACACTGAAGCTTTCTTT. The chain uses TRBV18 and TRBJ1-1; D is unresolved. CDR3 length equals 14 residues. V was clipped by 3 bases and J by 0 bases, with 8 bases between them. The germline V gene has CDR1 KGHSH and CDR2 LQKENI.

The chain employs TRBV7-2 and TRBJ2-1; D is undetermined. Germline values: CDR1 SGHTA, CDR2 FQGNSA. With 1 base removed from V and 0 bases from J, the gap between germline ends came to 7 bases. The CDR3 is 15 amino acids. Here the CDR3 DNA reads TGTGCCAGCAGCTTAGAGTGGAGCTCCTACAATGAGCAGTTCTTC. Translated: CASSLEWSSYNEQFF.

The chain joins TRBV4-3 to TRBJ2-4; possibly TRBD1 for D (6 bases). Germline V gives CDR1 LGHNA, CDR2 YSLEER. This CDR3 contains 14 residues. The ends were cut back, 1 base at V and 5 bases at J, with 9 bases in the middle. The CDR3 coding sequence is TGCGCCAGCAGCCAAGGGTGGACAGAAAACATTCAGTACTTC. It codes for CASSQGWTENIQYF.

The rearrangement links TRBV4-2 to TRBJ2-3; D not resolved. Trimming stripped 3 bases from V and 1 base from J, with 14 bases between. The germline CDR1 and CDR2 sequences are LGHNA and YNFKEQ. The CDR3 is 16 amino acids. DNA for the CDR3: TGTGCCAGCAGCCAGCGGAGCGACACACGCACAGATACGCAGTATTTT. This gives the protein CASSQRSDTRTDTQYF.

V usage is TRBV27 and J usage is TRBJ1-2; D is possibly TRBD1 (5 bases). Trimming cost V 2 bases and J 1 base, with 14 bases left between them. The germline V gene encodes CDR1 MNHEY and CDR2 SMNVEV (reference sequence). This CDR3 has 16 residues. For the CDR3, the DNA is TGTGCCAGCAGTTTACGGCAGGGTGGAGGTAACTATGGCTACACCTTC. Its translation: CASSLRQGGGNYGYTF.

The chain couples TRBV18 to TRBJ2-1; 12 nucleotides align to TRBD2. The trim removed 6 bases at V and 10 bases at J, leaving 7 bases unmatched. Germline lookup yields CDR1 KGHSH and CDR2 LQKENI. The CDR3 covers 14 residues. In nucleotides, the CDR3 is TGTGCCAGCTCTCAACGGACTAGCGGGACCGAGCAGTTCTTC. It translates to CASSQRTSGTEQFF.

This clone was detected a few times. The gene calls are TRBV18 and TRBJ1-5; perhaps TRBD1 as D (6 bases). Germline values: CDR1 KGHSH, CDR2 LQKENI. V shed 6 bases and J shed 2 bases, with 11 bases lying between them. The CDR3 totals 14 residues. The CDR3 nucleotides are TGTGCCAGCTCGGACAGATCGGGCAATCAGCCCCAGCATTTT. It encodes CASSDRSGNQPQHF.

This chain joins TRBV2 and TRBJ1-6; TRBD1 might be the D (5 bases). V lost 8 bases and J 7 bases, leaving 18 bases between the germline ends. Germline CDR1 SNHLY, CDR2 FYNNEI. The CDR3 covers 15 residues. CDR3 sequence reads: CASHAGPQGNSPLHF. The CDR3 nucleotides are TGTGCCAGCCACGCCGGGCCCCAGGGAAATTCACCCCTCCACTTT.

The chain is built from TRBV3-1 (or the pseudogene TRBV3-2) and TRBJ2-2; a possible D gene is TRBD2 (5 bases). V was clipped by 8 bases and J by 3 bases, with 10 bases between them. Germline-derived CDR1 and CDR2 are LGHDT and YNNKEL (reference sequence). This CDR3 contains 13 residues. CDR3 sequence: CASGSLYTGELFF. CDR3 in DNA: TGTGCCAGCGGGAGCCTATACACCGGGGAGCTGTTTTTT.

The chain couples TRBV11-2 to TRBJ1-1, with TRBD1 matching over 7 bases. The trim removed 0 bases at V and 1 base at J, leaving 2 bases unmatched. Germline CDR1 SGHAT, CDR2 FQNNGV. This CDR3 is 15 amino acids long. Written as DNA, the CDR3 is TGTGCCAGCAGCTTAGAGGGACAGTCGAACACTGAAGCTTTCTTT. This gives the protein CASSLEGQSNTEAFF.

The chain couples TRBV27 to TRBJ2-5; D call uncertain. The germline gives CDR1 MNHEY, CDR2 SMNVEV (reference sequence). Trimming took off 2 bases at V and 7 bases at J, with 5 bases between the two ends. The CDR3 totals 11 residues. In DNA form, the CDR3 reads TGTGCCAGCAGTTTAGGCTCGACCCAGTACTTC. Translated, it gives CASSLGSTQYF.

CDR3 DNA: TGTGCCAGCAGCAGAGGACTAGCGGGAGAAGTGGGCCAAGAGACCCAGTACTTC. As protein: CASSRGLAGEVGQETQYF. The gene calls are TRBV6-2 or TRBV6-3 and TRBJ2-5; 13 bases fit TRBD2. The J segment lost 1 base and the V segment lost 6 bases, leaving 11 bases of the junction unmatched. Germline V gene lookup returns CDR1 MNHEY and CDR2 SVGEGT. This CDR3 region has 18 residues.

V and J are TRBV5-5 and TRBJ2-1, with D tentatively TRBD1 (6 bases). This CDR3 is built from 15 residues. The V end was cut by 2 bases, the J end by 5 bases, with 14 bases between. The V gene's germline CDR1 is SGHKS and CDR2 YYEKEE (reference sequence). CDR3 in DNA: TGTGCCAGCAGCTTTGTTCCCAGGGGCGACAATGAGCAGTTCTTC. It codes for CASSFVPRGDNEQFF.

The V gene is TRBV4-1, the J gene TRBJ2-5, with 10 bases that match TRBD1. Looked up from germline, CDR1 is MGHRA and CDR2 is YSYEKL. This CDR3 region has 15 residues. V gave up 6 bases and J gave up 1 base; unmatched junction bases: 5. CDR3 loop: CASSPGQGPQETQYF. CDR3 nucleotide sequence: TGCGCCAGCAGTCCGGGACAGGGGCCCCAAGAGACCCAGTACTTC.

The chain joins TRBV24-1 to TRBJ2-5; perhaps TRBD1 as D (6 bases). The V end was cut by 5 bases, the J end by 1 base, with 7 bases between. Germline V gives CDR1 KGHDR, CDR2 SFDVKD. The CDR3 totals 13 residues. CDR3 sequence (DNA): TGTGCCACCAGTGGACAGGCCCAAGAGACCCAGTACTTC. Its translation: CATSGQAQETQYF.

The chain joins TRBV6-4 to TRBJ2-5; no clear D. V dropped 2 bases and J dropped 5 bases, with 18 bases sitting between them. From germline, CDR1 is MRHNA and CDR2 SNTAGT. The CDR3 spans 16 residues. The CDR3 DNA is TGTGCCAGCAGTGACCCCTCAGATACAATTTGTGAGACCCAGTACTTC. It codes for CASSDPSDTICETQYF.